The present T cell receptor (beta chain) was sequenced within a study of T-cell memory formation after mild COVID-19. Study in general: TCR clusters were largely donor specific.

UMIs and sample barcodes were carried by the TCR alpha and TCR beta cDNA libraries that 5'RACE produced using constant-segment primers. MiXCR, applied by TCRdb to the 5' RACE reads, yields one record per CDR3 protein. This sample yields roughly 580,000 distinct CDR3 sequences, of which 18% are seen a single time; around 12% belongs to the top ten. CDR1 GTSNPN and CDR2 SVGIG come from the germline V gene (reference sequence). CDR3 length: 11 amino acids. The germline V and J ends were trimmed by 7 bases and 5 bases, with 8 bases remaining between them. The sequenced sample was PBMCs or a T cell subset sorted from them (not recorded which). The TCR originated in an adult woman who had mild COVID-19 (a few samples of this study predate the infection). Cell type and time point are not known. The chain has TRBV30 and TRBJ2-2; tentative D call: TRBD1 (5 bases). CDR3 in amino acids: CAFRVTGELFF. The CDR3 DNA is TGTGCCTTCAGGGTAACCGGGGAGCTGTTTTTT. Drawing the rest from reference TRBV30 and TRBJ2-2, the complete variable domain is SQTIHQWPATLVQPVGSPLSLECTVEGTSNPNLYWYRQAAGRGLQLLFYSVGIGQISSEVPQNLSASRPQDRQFILSSKKLLLSDSGFYLCAFRVTGELFFGEGSRLTVL.